This passage covers 17 T cell receptor beta chains from one sample sequenced in a study of technical replicates of blood from several donors. Data came from immunoSEQ multiplex PCR; TCRdb stores just in-frame clones and leaves some out. In the table there are about 14,000 clones, 70% to 80% of which are singletons. The specimen was PBMCs. The receptors stem from a human donor in good health.

The chain joins TRBV6-6 to TRBJ2-3; 7 nucleotides match TRBD1. Germline V gene data show CDR1 as MNHNY and CDR2 as SVGAGI (reference sequence). The CDR3 is 14 amino acids. V gave up 6 bases and J gave up 4 bases; unmatched junction bases: 7. CDR3: CASRVGQNSDTQYF. DNA of the CDR3: TGTGCCAGCAGGGTGGGACAGAACTCAGATACGCAGTATTTT.

The CDR3 sequence: CASSLDYWNEQYF. For the CDR3, the DNA is TGCGCCAGCAGCTTGGACTATTGGAACGAGCAGTACTTC. The genes are TRBV5-1 and TRBJ2-7; D remains unclear. The CDR3 runs 13 residues. The germline CDR1 and CDR2 sequences are SGHRS and YFSETQ. Trimming took off 0 bases at V and 5 bases at J, with 9 bases between the two ends. Full variable domain (rest looked up from reference TRBV5-1 and TRBJ2-7): KAGVTQTPRYLIKTRGQQVTLSCSPISGHRSVSWYQQTPGQGLQFLFEYFSETQRNKGNFPGRFSGRQFSNSRSEMNVSTLELGDSALYLCASSLDYWNEQYFGPGTRLTVT.

J is TRBJ2-7 and V is TRBV7-8; the D gene is possibly TRBD2 (6 bases). The CDR3 contains 12 residues. With 4 bases removed from V and 7 bases from J, the gap between germline ends came to 11 bases. The germline CDR1 and CDR2 sequences are SGHVS and FQNEAQ. In DNA form, the CDR3 reads TGTGCCAGCAGCTCGACCGCGGGAGAGCAGTACTTC. It translates to CASSSTAGEQYF.

This chain links TRBV28 with TRBJ2-7, with 7 bases lining up with TRBD1. The germline CDR1 and CDR2 sequences are MDHEN and SYDVKM. Unmatched junction bases numbered 8, after V lost 6 bases and J lost 0 bases. The CDR3 runs 15 residues. The CDR3 loop reads CASSSGQDFSYEQYF. The CDR3 DNA reads TGTGCCAGCAGCTCCGGACAGGACTTCTCCTACGAGCAGTACTTC.

In this sample, this clone turned up a few times. The chain combines TRBV5-1 with TRBJ2-1; 8 nucleotides line up with TRBD2. V dropped 3 bases and J dropped 10; count of bases not matched to a gene: 9. The CDR3 contains 14 residues. Germline lookup yields CDR1 SGHRS and CDR2 YFSETQ. The CDR3 bases are TGCGCCAGCAGCTGGAGCGGGGGTGCCCGCGAGCAGTTCTTC. It is translated as CASSWSGGAREQFF.

The V and J genes are TRBV7-8 and TRBJ2-1; D not resolved. V lost 4 bases and J 1 base, leaving 8 bases between the germline ends. The CDR3 is 14 residues long. The V gene's germline CDR1 is SGHVS and CDR2 FQNEAQ. The CDR3 region is CASSSAGSYNEQFF. The DNA of the CDR3 is TGTGCCAGCAGCTCCGCCGGTTCCTACAATGAGCAGTTCTTC.

The J gene is TRBJ2-7, the V gene TRBV5-1, with a possible D match to TRBD1 (6 bases). CDR3 length: 15 amino acids. V lost 7 bases and J 6 bases, leaving 23 bases between the germline ends. Looked up from germline, CDR1 is SGHRS and CDR2 is YFSETQ. In DNA form, the CDR3 reads TGCGCCAGCCACCTCCAGGGGTTTGGAGTTGGCGAGCAGTACTTC. This translates into CASHLQGFGVGEQYF.

V and J are TRBV2 and TRBJ2-7; 8 bases fit TRBD2. V shed 1 base and J 6 bases; nucleotides not matched to a gene: 14. The CDR3 runs to 17 residues. Germline values: CDR1 SNHLY, CDR2 FYNNEI. The CDR3, as DNA: TGTGCCAGCAGTGAAGAGGGTGTAGGAGCGGGAGCGGCCGAGCAGTACTTC. Its translation: CASSEEGVGAGAAEQYF.

The V and J genes are TRBV7-6 and TRBJ2-7; 9 nucleotides align to TRBD2. Germline CDR1 SGHVS, CDR2 FNYEAQ. This CDR3 contains 16 residues. Trimming at V came to 4 bases and at J to 0 bases, leaving 7 bases not matched to a gene. As DNA, the CDR3 is TGTGCCAGCAGCTCCACTAGCGGGCTACTCTCCTACGAGCAGTACTTC. It translates to CASSSTSGLLSYEQYF.

This sequence joins TRBV9 and TRBJ2-3, with D possibly being TRBD2 (5 bases). The V and J ends lost 5 bases and 0 bases respectively, with 7 bases between them. Germline lookup yields CDR1 SGDLS and CDR2 YYNGEE. This CDR3 is built from 13 residues. The DNA for the CDR3 is TGTGCCAGCAGTCCGGGGAGCACAGATACGCAGTATTTT. As protein: CASSPGSTDTQYF.

A few counts support this clone. The genes are TRBV10-2 and TRBJ1-5; 8 bases map to TRBD1. This CDR3 region has 14 residues. Germline-derived CDR1 and CDR2 are WSHSY and SAAADI. V dropped 7 bases and J dropped 6; count of bases not matched to a gene: 8. The CDR3 is CASTGQGASQPQHF. The CDR3 nucleotides are TGCGCCAGCACTGGACAGGGCGCCAGTCAGCCCCAGCATTTT.

The CDR3 DNA reads as TGTGCCAGCAACCCGACTAGCGGGAGGGACGAGCAGTACTTC. It yields the protein CASNPTSGRDEQYF. This sequence joins TRBV2 and TRBJ2-7, with TRBD2 matching over 14 bases. Germline CDR1 is SNHLY and CDR2 is FYNNEI. V lost 7 bases, J lost 5 bases, and 4 bases stayed unmatched. The CDR3 contains 14 residues.

This sequence joins TRBV19 and TRBJ1-1, with D unresolved. The CDR3 sequence is 16 residues long. Germline CDR1 reads LNHDA; CDR2 reads SQIVND (reference sequence). The V end lost 2 bases, the J end lost 1 base, and 14 bases lay between the germline ends. Here the CDR3 reads CASSISIGRGNTEAFF. The CDR3 nucleotides are TGTGCCAGTAGTATAAGCATCGGCCGGGGGAACACTGAAGCTTTCTTT.

V and J are TRBV6-5 and TRBJ1-4; D is unclear. The CDR3 consists of 15 residues. Germline V gene lookup returns CDR1 MNHEY and CDR2 SVGAGI. V was shortened by 0 bases and J by 0 bases, with 5 bases between the two germline ends. CDR3: CASSYSPATNEKLFF. Here the CDR3 DNA reads TGTGCCAGCAGTTACTCGCCAGCAACTAATGAAAAACTGTTTTTT.

The rearrangement joins TRBV4-1 to TRBJ2-3; 12 bases agree with TRBD2. The CDR3 covers 17 residues. The J segment lost 0 bases and the V segment lost 4 bases, leaving 5 bases of the junction unmatched. Germline loops: CDR1 MGHRA, CDR2 YSYEKL. CDR3 in DNA: TGCGCCAGCAGCCTTGGACTAGCGGGGACTAGCACAGATACGCAGTATTTT. This codes for CASSLGLAGTSTDTQYF.

The chain links TRBV5-1 to TRBJ2-1; 9 bases map to TRBD1. The germline gives CDR1 SGHRS, CDR2 YFSETQ. V lost 3 bases, J lost 7 bases, and 8 bases stayed unmatched. The CDR3 sequence is 15 residues long. As DNA, the CDR3 is TGCGCCAGCAGCTCGGGACAGGGTTTTGGGAATGAGCAGTTCTTC. Translated: CASSSGQGFGNEQFF.

The chain carries TRBV5-1 and TRBJ2-2; 8 bases are a match to TRBD2. Germline V gene lookup returns CDR1 SGHRS and CDR2 YFSETQ. Trimming took 3 bases from V and 7 from J; bases not matched to a gene: 5. The CDR3 loop spans 14 amino acids. The CDR3 nucleotides are TGCGCCAGCAGCTCGGGACTAGAAAGCGGGGAGCTGTTTTTT. It translates to CASSSGLESGELFF.